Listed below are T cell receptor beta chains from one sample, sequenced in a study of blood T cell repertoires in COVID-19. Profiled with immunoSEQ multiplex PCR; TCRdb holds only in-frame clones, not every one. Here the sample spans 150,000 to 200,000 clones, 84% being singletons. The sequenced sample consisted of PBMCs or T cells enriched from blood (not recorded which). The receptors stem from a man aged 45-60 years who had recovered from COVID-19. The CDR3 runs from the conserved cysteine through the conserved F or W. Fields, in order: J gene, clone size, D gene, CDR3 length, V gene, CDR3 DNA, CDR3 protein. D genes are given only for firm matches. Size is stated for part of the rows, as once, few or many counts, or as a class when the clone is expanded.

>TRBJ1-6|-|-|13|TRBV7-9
TGTGCCAGCAGCTACACAGGGTCGGCACCCCTCCACTTT
CASSYTGSAPLHF
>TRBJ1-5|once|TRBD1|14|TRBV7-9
TGTGCCAGCAGCTTAGGGGACAGGAGATCAGCCCAGCATTTT
CASSLGDRRSAQHF
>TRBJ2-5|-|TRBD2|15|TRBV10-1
TGCGCCAGCAGTGAGTCCGGCGGGGGCCAAGAGACCCAGTACTTC
CASSESGGGQETQYF
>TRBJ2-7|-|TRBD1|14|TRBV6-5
TGTGCCAGCAGTTACTACGGACAGGGGTACGAGCAGTACTTC
CASSYYGQGYEQYF
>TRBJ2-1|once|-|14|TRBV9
TGTGCCAGCACCCTCGGGACTTCAGTGGATGAGCAGTTCTTC
CASTLGTSVDEQFF
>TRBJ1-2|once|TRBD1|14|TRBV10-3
TGTGCCATCAGTCGGACAGGGGATAACTATGGCTACACCTTC
CAISRTGDNYGYTF
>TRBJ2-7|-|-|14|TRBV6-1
TGTGCCAGCAGTGAAACCCTAACGGGTTACGAGCAGTACTTC
CASSETLTGYEQYF
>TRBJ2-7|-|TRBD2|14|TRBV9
TGTGCCAGCAGCGTAGGGACAGTAGCGGGGAGGGAGTACTTC
CASSVGTVAGREYF
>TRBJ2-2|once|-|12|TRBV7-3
TGTGCCAGCAGCTTCCCACACGGGGAGCTGTTTTTT
CASSFPHGELFF
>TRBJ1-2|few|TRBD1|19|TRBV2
TGTGCCAGCAGTGAATGGTTCACGCCGCGGAGGGGACAGTCCTATGGCTACACCTTC
CASSEWFTPRRGQSYGYTF
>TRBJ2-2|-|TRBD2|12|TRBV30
TGTGCCTGGACGGGGGGGGCCGGGGAGCTGTTTTTT
CAWTGGAGELFF
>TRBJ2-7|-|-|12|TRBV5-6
TGTGCCAGCAGCCCCGGCTCCTACGAGCAGTACTTC
CASSPGSYEQYF
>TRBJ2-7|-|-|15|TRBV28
TGTGCCAGCAGCCTCCTCGGGGGTACCTTCAACGAGCAGTACTTC
CASSLLGGTFNEQYF
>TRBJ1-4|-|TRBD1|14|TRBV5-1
TGCGCCAGCAGTCGACAGGGAGGTTGGGAAAAACTGTTTTTT
CASSRQGGWEKLFF
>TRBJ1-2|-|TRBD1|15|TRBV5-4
TGTGCCAGCAGGAGACCAGGGGGTTATGACTATGGCTACACCTTC
CASRRPGGYDYGYTF
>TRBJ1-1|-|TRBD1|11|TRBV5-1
TGCGCCAGCAGGACGACAGGGGTAGCTTTCTTT
CASRTTGVAFF
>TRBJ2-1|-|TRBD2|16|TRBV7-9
TGTGCCAGCAGCAGTGCCGGGACTAGTAATCCGGATGAGCAGTTCTTC
CASSSAGTSNPDEQFF
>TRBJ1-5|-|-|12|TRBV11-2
TGTGCCAGCAGCTTATCACAGGGTACCCAGCATTTT
CASSLSQGTQHF
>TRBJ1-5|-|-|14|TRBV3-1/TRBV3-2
TGTGCCAGCAGCCAAGCAGGGGGCAATCAGCCCCAGCATTTT
CASSQAGGNQPQHF
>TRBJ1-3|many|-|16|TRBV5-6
TGTGCCAGCAGCTTGGGGCCGTCCCGCTCTGGAAACACCATATATTTT
CASSLGPSRSGNTIYF
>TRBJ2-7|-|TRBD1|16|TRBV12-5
TGTGCTAGTGGTTTGGTAACGGGACAGGGGGAATACGAGCAGTACTTC
CASGLVTGQGEYEQYF
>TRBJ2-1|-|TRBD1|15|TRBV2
TGTGCCAGCAGTGAGAGGACAGGGGGCGGCAATGAGCAGTTCTTC
CASSERTGGGNEQFF
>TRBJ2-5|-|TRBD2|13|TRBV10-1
TGCGCCAGCTCTAGCGGGATACAAGAGACCCAGTACTTC
CASSSGIQETQYF
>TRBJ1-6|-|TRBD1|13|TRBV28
TGTGGGACAGGGGACTCCTATAATTCACCCCTCCACTTT
CGTGDSYNSPLHF
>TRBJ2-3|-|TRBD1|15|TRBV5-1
TGCGCCAGCGGTGCCGGGACAGGGGGCCCAGATACGCAGTATTTT
CASGAGTGGPDTQYF
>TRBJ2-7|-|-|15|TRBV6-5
TGTGCCAGCAGTTACGGCCAGGGAAGCTCCTACGAGCAGTACTTC
CASSYGQGSSYEQYF